This T cell receptor beta chain is from a study of shared clonotypes between healthy human individuals. For this clone: Its specificity is not known.

The germline V gene has CDR1 MDHEN and CDR2 SYDVKM. Germline trimming cut 5 bases from V and 4 bases from J; bases unmatched to any gene: 13. The CDR3 consists of 17 residues. Study results and limitations: Depth was large, yet rarefaction showed that sorted-subset sequencing was incomplete.

Deep-level assay runs were performed. This table comes from immunoSEQ multiplex PCR, and its TCRdb copy is limited to in-frame clones, with some not included. Of over 2,000,000 clones listed, just over 90% are singletons. Only CD45RO-negative cells positively selected for CCR7 counted as naive CD8 cells, so terminally differentiated effector memory CD45RA+ cells were excluded. Everyone who donated was a Caucasian adult who lived in Nashville, Tennessee. The chain carries TRBV28 and TRBJ2-1, with TRBD2 matching over 8 bases. Source material: naive CD8+ T cells from PBMCs. This TCR was sampled from a man between 18 and 35 years old in good health. Some clones in this sample may be carry-over from other donors' samples. CDR3 sequence (DNA): TGTGCCAGCAGTGATATGCGGGAGGCCCTCCGATACAATGAGCAGTTCTTC. Amino acid sequence: CASSDMREALRYNEQFF. The variable domain in full, completed from reference TRBV28 and TRBJ2-1, reads DVKVTQSSRYLVKRTGEKVFLECVQDMDHENMFWYRQDPGLGLRLIYFSYDVKMKEKGDIPEGYSVSREKKERFSLILESASTNQTSMYLCASSDMREALRYNEQFFGPGTRLTVL.